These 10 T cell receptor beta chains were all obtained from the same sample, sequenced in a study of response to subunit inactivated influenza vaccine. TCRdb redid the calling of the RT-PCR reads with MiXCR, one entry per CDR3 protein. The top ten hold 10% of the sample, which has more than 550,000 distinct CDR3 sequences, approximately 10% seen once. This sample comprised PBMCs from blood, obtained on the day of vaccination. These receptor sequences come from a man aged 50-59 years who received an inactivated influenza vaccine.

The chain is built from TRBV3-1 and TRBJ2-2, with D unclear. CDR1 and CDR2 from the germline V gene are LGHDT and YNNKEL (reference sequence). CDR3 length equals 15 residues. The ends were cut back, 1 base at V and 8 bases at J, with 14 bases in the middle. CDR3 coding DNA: TGTGCCAGCAGCCAAGCTCATCGCGGTGTGGGGGAGCTGTTTTTT. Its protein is CASSQAHRGVGELFF.

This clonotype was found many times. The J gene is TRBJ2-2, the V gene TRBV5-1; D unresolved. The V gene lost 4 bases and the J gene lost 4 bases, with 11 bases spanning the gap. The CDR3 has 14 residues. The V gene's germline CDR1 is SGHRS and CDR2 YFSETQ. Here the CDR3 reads CASSPGSGTGELFF. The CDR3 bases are TGCGCCAGCAGCCCGGGCTCGGGCACCGGGGAGCTGTTTTTT.

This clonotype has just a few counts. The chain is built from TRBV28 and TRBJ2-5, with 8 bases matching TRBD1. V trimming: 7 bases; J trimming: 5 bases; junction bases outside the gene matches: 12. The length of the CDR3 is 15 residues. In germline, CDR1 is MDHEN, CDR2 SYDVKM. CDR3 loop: CASNHRGILEETQYF. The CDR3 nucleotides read TGTGCCAGCAATCACAGGGGGATTTTGGAGGAGACCCAGTACTTC.

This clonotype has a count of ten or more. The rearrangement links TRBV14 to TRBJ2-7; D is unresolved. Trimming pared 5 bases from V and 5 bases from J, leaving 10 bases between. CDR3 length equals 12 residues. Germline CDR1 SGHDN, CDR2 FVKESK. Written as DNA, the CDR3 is TGTGCCAGCAGCTCGCTTAGGGACGAGCAGTACTTC. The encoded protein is CASSSLRDEQYF. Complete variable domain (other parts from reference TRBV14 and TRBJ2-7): EAGVTQFPSHSVIEKGQTVTLRCDPISGHDNLYWYRRVMGKEIKFLLHFVKESKQDESGMPNNRFLAERTGGTYSTLKVQPAELEDSGVYFCASSSLRDEQYFGPGTRLTVT.

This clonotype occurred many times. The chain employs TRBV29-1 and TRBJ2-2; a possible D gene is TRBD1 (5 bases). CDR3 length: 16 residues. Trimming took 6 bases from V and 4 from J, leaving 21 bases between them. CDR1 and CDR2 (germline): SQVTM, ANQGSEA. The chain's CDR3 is CSVELGDHFSTGELFF. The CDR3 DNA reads TGCAGCGTCGAGTTAGGGGATCACTTTAGCACCGGGGAGCTGTTTTTT.

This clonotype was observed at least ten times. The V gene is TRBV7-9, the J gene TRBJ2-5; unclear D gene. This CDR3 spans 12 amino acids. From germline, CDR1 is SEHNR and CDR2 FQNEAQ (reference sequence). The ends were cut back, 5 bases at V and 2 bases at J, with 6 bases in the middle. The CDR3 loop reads CASSLQQETQYF. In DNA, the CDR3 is TGTGCCAGCAGCCTACAGCAAGAGACCCAGTACTTC. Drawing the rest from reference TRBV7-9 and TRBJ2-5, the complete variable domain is DTGVSQNPRHKITKRGQNVTFRCDPISEHNRLYWYRQTLGQGPEFLTYFQNEAQLEKSRLLSDRFSAERPKGSFSTLEIQRTEQGDSAMYLCASSLQQETQYFGPGTRLLVL.

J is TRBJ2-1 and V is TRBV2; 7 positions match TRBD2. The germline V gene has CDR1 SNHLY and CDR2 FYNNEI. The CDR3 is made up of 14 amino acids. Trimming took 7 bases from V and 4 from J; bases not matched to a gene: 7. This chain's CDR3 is CASIASGIYNEQFF. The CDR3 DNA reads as TGTGCCAGCATTGCCAGCGGGATATACAATGAGCAGTTCTTC.

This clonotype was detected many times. As DNA, the CDR3 is TGTGCCAGCAGCCCGACTAGCGGGGGTTACAATGAGCAGTTCTTC. Its protein is CASSPTSGGYNEQFF. The chain links TRBV7-2 to TRBJ2-1, with 12 bases that match TRBD2. With 5 bases clipped from V and 4 bases from J, the junction kept 3 bases outside the gene matches. This CDR3 spans 15 amino acids. Germline V gene data show CDR1 as SGHTA and CDR2 as FQGNSA.

Here the CDR3 DNA reads TGTGCCAGCAGCGAGCGCGGACTAGCGGGAGCTCTCGACGAGCAGTACTTC. Translated, it gives CASSERGLAGALDEQYF. This sequence joins TRBV7-8 and TRBJ2-7; TRBD2 aligns across 13 bases. V gave up 5 bases and J gave up 5 bases; unmatched junction bases: 12. The CDR3 covers 17 residues. CDR1 and CDR2 (germline): SGHVS, FQNEAQ.

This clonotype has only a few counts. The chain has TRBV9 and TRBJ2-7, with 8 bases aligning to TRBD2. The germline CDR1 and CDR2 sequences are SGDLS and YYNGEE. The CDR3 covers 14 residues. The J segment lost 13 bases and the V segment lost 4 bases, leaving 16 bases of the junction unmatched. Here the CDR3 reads CASSLRLATTPLYF. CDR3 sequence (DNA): TGTGCCAGCAGCCTAAGACTAGCGACTACCCCGCTTTACTTC.